The 14 T cell receptor beta chains below come from one sample, sequenced in a study of blood T cells in healthy people across ages. The authors ran a second PCR of about 7 to 11 cycles using a sample-barcoded 5' primer and a J-beta primer mix. TCRdb re-derived calls from the 5' RACE reads in MiXCR, one entry per CDR3 protein. The sample has roughly 500,000 distinct CDR3 sequences, under 30% seen once. The data also belong to a second study, concerning T cells of mothers and their children.

Sequenced input: blood. Receptors were obtained from a boy aged 5-17 years in good health.

The V call is TRBV11-1, the J call TRBJ2-2, with D unclear. The germline gives CDR1 SGHAT, CDR2 FQDESV (reference sequence). Trimming left V 3 bases short and J 6 bases short, with 8 bases between. The length of the CDR3 is 13 residues. CDR3 nucleotides: TGTGCCAGCAGCTTGGTCGGGTCCGGGGAGCTGTTTTTT. Amino acids: CASSLVGSGELFF.

J is TRBJ2-1 and V is TRBV20-1; 10 positions match TRBD2. The DNA matches TRBJ2-5 better at its end, which makes the J call doubtful. Germline V lookup: CDR1 DFQATT, CDR2 SNEGSKA (reference sequence). CDR3 length: 15 residues. In DNA, the CDR3 is TGCAGTGCTAGAATTCTAGCGGGGGATCAAGAGACCCAGTACTTC. Its translation: CSARILAGDQETQYF.

This clonotype was counted between two and nine times. This chain links TRBV2 with TRBJ1-4; D is undetermined. The V gene's germline CDR1 is SNHLY and CDR2 FYNNEI. This CDR3 has 15 amino acids. V lost 7 bases, J lost 6 bases, and 18 bases lay in between. The CDR3 DNA follows: TGTGCCAGCAACCGCTTCAGCCTCTCGGATGAAAAACTGTTTTTT. Its translation is CASNRFSLSDEKLFF.

This chain connects TRBV20-1 to TRBJ2-5, with 11 bases lining up with TRBD1. CDR1 DFQATT and CDR2 SNEGSKA come from the germline V gene (reference sequence). CDR3 size: 14 residues. Trimming removed 4 bases from V and 5 bases from J; junction bases left unmatched: 6. For the CDR3, the DNA is TGCAGTGCTACAGGACAGGGGGCCATTGAGACCCAGTACTTC. Encoded protein: CSATGQGAIETQYF.

This clonotype was recorded a few times. J is TRBJ2-2 and V is TRBV6-6; no firm D call. Germline CDR1 and CDR2: MNHNY and SVGAGI (reference sequence). Trimming cost V 6 bases and J 4 bases, with 9 bases left between them. This CDR3 is built from 13 residues. In DNA form, the CDR3 reads TGTGCCAGCAGGGGGATGGCCACCGGGGAGCTGTTTTTT. Amino acid sequence: CASRGMATGELFF.

The V gene is TRBV14, the J gene TRBJ2-5, with D uncertain. The CDR3 spans 17 residues. V was pared by 0 bases and J by 5 bases, with 19 bases between. Germline values: CDR1 SGHDN, CDR2 FVKESK. CDR3 in DNA: TGTGCCAGCAGCCAAGATGATCGGACGACTGCCCTGGAGACCCAGTACTTC. Translated, it gives CASSQDDRTTALETQYF.

This rearrangement joins TRBV7-9 to TRBJ2-5; 7 bases map to TRBD2. The germline V gene encodes CDR1 SEHNR and CDR2 FQNEAQ (reference sequence). Losses at the gene ends were 0 bases for V and 3 bases for J; bases not matched to a gene: 4. The CDR3 extends over 15 amino acids. CDR3 amino acids: CASSLATRGEETQYF. DNA of the CDR3: TGTGCCAGCAGCTTAGCGACTCGGGGGGAAGAGACCCAGTACTTC.

This clonotype was picked up a small number of times. The chain couples TRBV6-2 or TRBV6-3 to TRBJ1-1; 8 bases map to TRBD1. The CDR3 length is 15 residues. From germline, CDR1 is MNHEY and CDR2 SVGEGT. V gave up 7 bases and J gave up 7 bases; unmatched junction bases: 14. CDR3 in DNA: TGTGCCAGCACAGTGTACGGACAGGGCCTCCGTGAAGCTTTCTTT. Translating it yields CASTVYGQGLREAFF.

This chain connects TRBV6-5 to TRBJ2-3; 8 bases line up with TRBD1. The CDR3 extends over 14 amino acids. Germline V gene lookup returns CDR1 MNHEY and CDR2 SVGAGI. Trimming removed 6 bases from V and 6 bases from J; junction bases left unmatched: 8. As DNA, the CDR3 is TGTGCCAGCAGGGGCCAGGGGGCGGGTGATACGCAGTATTTT. Translation gives CASRGQGAGDTQYF.

The chain joins TRBV28 to TRBJ1-4; possible D gene TRBD1, 6 bases. The germline CDR1 and CDR2 sequences are MDHEN and SYDVKM. The CDR3 length is 19 residues. V shed 10 bases and J shed 0 bases, with 27 bases lying between them. The CDR3 DNA reads as TGTGCCACCACGATCCTAGCGGGGGGCAGACCTGCAACTAATGAAAAACTGTTTTTT. It specifies CATTILAGGRPATNEKLFF.

The rearrangement uses TRBV29-1 and TRBJ1-2, with a possible D match to TRBD1 (6 bases). The CDR3 totals 12 residues. Trimming left V 2 bases short and J 7 bases short, with 11 bases between. Per the germline V gene, CDR1 is SQVTM and CDR2 is ANQGSEA. The CDR3 sequence is CSVEWGAPGYTF. In DNA form, the CDR3 reads TGCAGCGTTGAATGGGGGGCGCCTGGCTACACCTTC.

In this sample, this clonotype turned up a few times. The rearrangement uses TRBV4-3 and TRBJ2-1; D may be TRBD1 (5 bases). CDR1 is LGHNA, CDR2 YSLEER, per germline. The CDR3 has 16 amino acids. The ends were cut back, 0 bases at V and 0 bases at J, with 9 bases in the middle. The CDR3 DNA is TGCGCCAGCAGCCAAGATAGGACAAGCTCCTACAATGAGCAGTTCTTC. Protein: CASSQDRTSSYNEQFF.

The V call is TRBV5-1, the J call TRBJ2-3; 11 nucleotides match TRBD1. The CDR3 covers 16 residues. Germline assignment: CDR1 SGHRS and CDR2 YFSETQ. V trimming: 3 bases; J trimming: 5 bases; junction bases outside the gene matches: 8. The CDR3 loop reads CASSSRTGGIEDTQYF. For the CDR3, the DNA is TGCGCCAGCAGCTCCCGGACAGGGGGCATAGAAGATACGCAGTATTTT. The full variable domain, completed using reference TRBV5-1 and TRBJ2-3, is KAGVTQTPRYLIKTRGQQVTLSCSPISGHRSVSWYQQTPGQGLQFLFEYFSETQRNKGNFPGRFSGRQFSNSRSEMNVSTLELGDSALYLCASSSRTGGIEDTQYFGPGTRLTVL.

For the CDR3, the DNA is TGTGCCAGCAGTGACGTAGCACATCTAGCCAAAAACATTCAGTACTTC. Amino acid sequence: CASSDVAHLAKNIQYF. The chain combines TRBV6-1 with TRBJ2-4; D is unclear. Looked up from germline, CDR1 is MNHNS and CDR2 is SASEGT. This CDR3 has 16 residues. V lost 3 bases to trimming and J lost 0 bases, with 12 bases between them.